This T cell receptor (beta chain) stems from a study of Ad26.COV2.S vaccination and SARS-CoV-2 variants. Treatment of the sample: some 20 received Ad26.COV2.S at low or high dose, single or two shots; several received placebo; per-sample allocation not given. Day 63 after the first vaccine or placebo injection was the time point for sampling. The assay was immunoSEQ multiplex PCR, and TCRdb's table has in-frame clones only and misses some. The data contain about 680,000 clones, roughly 90% of them singletons. With 5 bases removed from V and 9 bases from J, the gap between germline ends came to 14 bases. The germline V gene has CDR1 SEHNR and CDR2 FQNEAQ (reference sequence). The CDR3 consists of 14 residues.

This clonotype was sampled from a person between 18 and 65 years old who received the Ad26.COV2.S COVID-19 vaccine or a placebo. Sequenced material: peripheral blood, taken in a trial of Ad26.COV2.S vaccine versus placebo. The V gene is TRBV7-9, the J gene TRBJ1-6; D unclear. The CDR3 DNA follows: TGTGCCAGCAGCCCAGTAGAGTCGGGTTCACCCCTCCACTTT. Its protein product is CASSPVESGSPLHF.